Listed here is a single TCR beta chain. The naive CD8 subset, CD45RO-negative cells positively selected for CCR7, excluded terminally differentiated effector memory CD45RA+ cells. Donors comprised only Caucasian adults living in Nashville, Tennessee. Trimming took 4 bases from V and 7 from J, leaving 14 bases between them. The germline V gene encodes CDR1 SGHDT and CDR2 YYEEEE. The CDR3 consists of 13 residues. The source of the sample is a study of shared clonotypes between healthy human individuals. Clones were read by immunoSEQ multiplex PCR, and TCRdb kept only the in-frame ones, dropping some. The sample includes some 2.1 million clones, around 95% of them seen just once.

The specimen sequenced was naive CD8+ T cells from PBMCs. The gene calls are TRBV5-6 and TRBJ1-2, with D tentatively TRBD1 (5 bases). This TCR was sampled from a man aged 18 to 30 in good health. Some clones in this sample may be carry-over from other donors' samples. CDR3 protein: CASSTAGEGGYTF. The DNA for the CDR3 is TGTGCCAGCAGCACCGCGGGGGAGGGTGGCTACACCTTC.